This entry lists 18 T cell receptor beta chains sequenced from one sample in a study of blood T cell repertoires in COVID-19. The data were produced by immunoSEQ multiplex PCR, yet TCRdb's version contains in-frame clones alone and is incomplete. The profile shows some 70,000 clones, about 84% of them singletons. The sample taken for sequencing was peripheral blood. Receptors originate from a woman aged 55-75 years with acute or convalescent COVID-19.

The chain is built from TRBV5-1 and TRBJ2-5; possible D gene TRBD1, 5 bases. V lost 0 bases and J 1 base, leaving 7 bases between the germline ends. Germline CDR1 SGHRS, CDR2 YFSETQ. The length of the CDR3 is 14 residues. CDR3 bases: TGCGCCAGCAGCTTGGGACAGCTCCAAGAGACCCAGTACTTC. Translating gives CASSLGQLQETQYF.

The J gene is TRBJ2-3, the V gene TRBV2; 9 nucleotides align to TRBD1. Trimming cost V 7 bases and J 1 base; bases outside gene matches: 6. The CDR3 runs to 15 residues. CDR1 is SNHLY and CDR2 is FYNNEI in the germline V gene. The CDR3 here is CASTSTGGGTDTQYF. CDR3 coding DNA: TGTGCCAGCACCTCGACAGGGGGTGGCACAGATACGCAGTATTTT. The whole variable domain, remainder taken from reference TRBV2 and TRBJ2-3, is EPEVTQTPSHQVTQMGQEVILRCVPISNHLYFYWYRQILGQKVEFLVSFYNNEISEKSEIFDDQFSVERPDGSNFTLKIRSTKLEDSAMYFCASTSTGGGTDTQYFGPGTRLTVL.

The chain employs TRBV9 and TRBJ1-2, with D maybe TRBD1 (6 bases). CDR3 length: 15 residues. The germline CDR1 and CDR2 sequences are SGDLS and YYNGEE. The V end was cut by 0 bases, the J end by 6 bases, with 15 bases between. CDR3 DNA: TGTGCCAGCAGCGTAGCACCCCAGGGGAGCGATGGCTACACCTTC. Its protein is CASSVAPQGSDGYTF.

The chain recombines TRBV28 with TRBJ1-4; weak D call: TRBD1 (5 bases). The CDR3 contains 14 residues. The V gene's germline CDR1 is MDHEN and CDR2 SYDVKM. Trimming removed 6 bases at V and 10 bases at J, with 18 bases between. The CDR3 is CASSTTDRPRKLFF. CDR3 DNA sequence: TGTGCCAGCAGCACGACAGATCGTCCTAGAAAACTGTTTTTT.

V and J are TRBV7-2 and TRBJ2-7; 9 nucleotides agree with TRBD1. V shed 2 bases, J shed 8 bases, and the junction held 16 bases outside the gene matches. Germline-derived CDR1 and CDR2 are SGHTA and FQGNSA. The CDR3 consists of 17 residues. The CDR3 coding sequence is TGTGCCAGCAGCTTAATAACGGGGGGACAGGGCCAAAGCAAGCAGTACTTC. It encodes CASSLITGGQGQSKQYF. Based on the CDR3 plus reference TRBV7-2 and TRBJ2-7, the full variable domain is GAGVSQSPSNKVTEKGKDVELRCDPISGHTALYWYRQSLGQGLEFLIYFQGNSAPDKSGLPSDRFSAERTGGSVSTLTIQRTQQEDSAVYLCASSLITGGQGQSKQYFGPGTRLTVT.

The rearrangement links TRBV28 to TRBJ1-2, with D unclear. Germline CDR1 is MDHEN and CDR2 is SYDVKM. This CDR3 has 14 amino acids. Trimming removed 6 bases from V and 2 bases from J, with 13 bases in between. CDR3 region: CASSRLRANYGYTF. Here the CDR3 DNA reads TGTGCCAGCAGCCGCCTAAGAGCGAACTATGGCTACACCTTC.

The gene calls are TRBV4-1 and TRBJ1-1, with D maybe TRBD1 (5 bases). In germline, CDR1 is MGHRA, CDR2 YSYEKL. This CDR3 has 15 residues. Between the trimmed V and J ends, which lost 1 base and 7 bases, there was a span of 16 bases. DNA for the CDR3: TGCGCCAGCAGCCAAGGAGCGAGGGGAGGGAGTGAAGCTTTCTTT. Translated, it gives CASSQGARGGSEAFF.

This chain connects TRBV7-2 to TRBJ1-1; possibly TRBD1 for D (5 bases). Trimming pared 5 bases from V and 4 bases from J, leaving 11 bases between. CDR3 length: 13 amino acids. Per the germline V gene, CDR1 is SGHTA and CDR2 is FQGNSA. DNA of the CDR3: TGTGCCAGCAGCCCTTTCGGGGGCACTGAAGCTTTCTTT. This sequence encodes CASSPFGGTEAFF.

This chain joins TRBV7-9 and TRBJ1-1, with D uncertain. The CDR3 consists of 13 residues. The germline V gene encodes CDR1 SEHNR and CDR2 FQNEAQ (reference sequence). The V end lost 5 bases, the J end lost 2 bases, and 9 bases lay between the germline ends. For the CDR3, the DNA is TGTGCCAGCAGCCAACAAAGAAACACTGAAGCTTTCTTT. Its protein product is CASSQQRNTEAFF. Full variable domain (missing parts from reference TRBV7-9 and TRBJ1-1): DTGVSQNPRHKITKRGQNVTFRCDPISEHNRLYWYRQTLGQGPEFLTYFQNEAQLEKSRLLSDRFSAERPKGSFSTLEIQRTEQGDSAMYLCASSQQRNTEAFFGQGTRLTVV.

This clone was observed a single time. The rearrangement uses TRBV4-2 and TRBJ1-2, with 9 bases identical to TRBD1. The CDR3 length is 16 residues. Trimming at V came to 4 bases and at J to 4 bases, leaving 10 bases not matched to a gene. Germline loops: CDR1 LGHNA, CDR2 YNFKEQ. CDR3 sequence (DNA): TGTGCCAGCAGCCGACAACCGGGACAGGGTGGCTATGGCTACACCTTC. This sequence encodes CASSRQPGQGGYGYTF.

The chain carries TRBV2 and TRBJ2-6; perhaps TRBD1 as D (7 bases). This CDR3 comprises 19 residues. V was shortened by 3 bases and J by 4 bases, with 22 bases between the two germline ends. Per the germline V gene, CDR1 is SNHLY and CDR2 is FYNNEI. This CDR3 is CASSDPDRRGFGGANVLTF. CDR3 sequence (DNA): TGTGCCAGCAGTGACCCGGACAGGAGGGGGTTCGGAGGGGCCAACGTCCTGACTTTC. The whole variable domain, filled in from reference TRBV2 and TRBJ2-6, reads EPEVTQTPSHQVTQMGQEVILRCVPISNHLYFYWYRQILGQKVEFLVSFYNNEISEKSEIFDDQFSVERPDGSNFTLKIRSTKLEDSAMYFCASSDPDRRGFGGANVLTFGAGSRLTVL.

CDR3 in amino acids: CASSSTRGIDTQYF. The DNA for the CDR3 is TGTGCCAGCAGCTCCACCAGAGGTATAGATACGCAGTATTTT. The J gene is TRBJ2-3, the V gene TRBV9; D is undetermined. Germline values: CDR1 SGDLS, CDR2 YYNGEE. V gave up 4 bases and J gave up 5 bases, with 14 bases separating them. The CDR3 runs to 14 residues.

This clone was counted a single time. J is TRBJ1-3 and V is TRBV9; D remains ambiguous. The CDR3 has 14 amino acids. Deletions cut 0 bases from V and 0 bases from J, with 4 bases between. Germline values: CDR1 SGDLS, CDR2 YYNGEE. The CDR3 protein is CASSVASSGNTIYF. DNA for the CDR3: TGTGCCAGCAGCGTAGCCTCCTCTGGAAACACCATATATTTT.

This sequence joins TRBV3-1 (or the pseudogene TRBV3-2) and TRBJ2-1; 12 bases line up with TRBD2. The J segment lost 7 bases and the V segment lost 2 bases, leaving 3 bases of the junction unmatched. Germline CDR1 LGHDT, CDR2 YNNKEL (reference sequence). CDR3 length equals 15 residues. The DNA of the CDR3 is TGTGCCAGCAGCCAAAATCTAGCGGGGGGGAATGAGCAGTTCTTC. Protein product: CASSQNLAGGNEQFF.

This sequence joins TRBV2 and TRBJ2-3; D might be TRBD1 (6 bases). In germline, CDR1 is SNHLY, CDR2 FYNNEI. This CDR3 has 13 residues. Trimming cost V 6 bases and J 3 bases, with 10 bases left between them. The CDR3 DNA sequence: TGTGCCAGCAGCATTACAGGGACAGATACGCAGTATTTT. Amino acid sequence: CASSITGTDTQYF. Full variable domain (outside the CDR3, taken from reference TRBV2 and TRBJ2-3): EPEVTQTPSHQVTQMGQEVILRCVPISNHLYFYWYRQILGQKVEFLVSFYNNEISEKSEIFDDQFSVERPDGSNFTLKIRSTKLEDSAMYFCASSITGTDTQYFGPGTRLTVL.

The chain is built from TRBV6-6 and TRBJ1-5; D is uncertain. Trimming removed 5 bases at V and 4 bases at J, with 9 bases between. The CDR3 extends over 13 amino acids. CDR1 MNHNY and CDR2 SVGAGI come from the germline V gene (reference sequence). Here the CDR3 reads CASSHTENQPQHF. In DNA form, the CDR3 reads TGTGCCAGCAGTCACACAGAGAATCAGCCCCAGCATTTT.

The V and J genes are TRBV15 and TRBJ2-7; possible D gene TRBD1, 6 bases. The CDR3 has 15 amino acids. Trimming shortened V by 1 base and J by 0 bases, and 10 bases separated the two germline ends. CDR1 is LNHNV and CDR2 is YYDKDF in the germline V gene (reference sequence). In nucleotides, the CDR3 is TGTGCCACCAGCAGAGGAGGACAGTTCTCCTACGAGCAGTACTTC. It encodes CATSRGGQFSYEQYF.

The chain is built from TRBV5-1 and TRBJ2-3, with D possibly TRBD2 on 5 matching bases. Trimming took off 2 bases at V and 2 bases at J, with 18 bases between the two ends. Germline assignment: CDR1 SGHRS and CDR2 YFSETQ. This CDR3 is 17 amino acids long. CDR3 coding DNA: TGCGCCAGCAGCTTTGCAAATTCCGGGATGATCACAGATACGCAGTATTTT. It encodes CASSFANSGMITDTQYF.